This is a list of T cell receptor beta chains from one sample in a study of identical twins. TCRdb re-called the 5' RACE reads through MiXCR, storing one row per CDR3 protein. Of about 520,000 distinct CDR3 sequences listed, about 20% were seen once; the top ten hold around 1%. In addition, the sample was reused for a study of T cells expressing NK-cell markers.

Sequencing was done on a sample of CD4+ T cells sorted from blood. The receptors were sampled from a woman aged 18 to 35 in good health. Both conserved end residues are part of each CDR3. Fields, in order: clone size, V gene, J gene, D gene, CDR3 DNA, CDR3 protein. The D gene is left open where the match is weak. Clone size is not always given. Where it is, it says once, few, many or a class for expanded clones.

clone size: few
V gene: TRBV20-1
J gene: TRBJ2-3
D gene: NA
CDR3 DNA: TGCAGTGCTCCTAAACCCGGACGGGCAGATACGCAGTATTTT
CDR3 protein: CSAPKPGRADTQYF

clone size: NA
V gene: TRBV12-5
J gene: TRBJ1-2
D gene: NA
CDR3 DNA: TGTGCTAGTGGTCTCGGGGGCTATGGCTACACCTTC
CDR3 protein: CASGLGGYGYTF

clone size: NA
V gene: TRBV20-1
J gene: TRBJ2-7
D gene: TRBD2
CDR3 DNA: TGCAGTGCCACGGGACTAGCGGGATCCTCAACCTACGAGCAGTACTTC
CDR3 protein: CSATGLAGSSTYEQYF

clone size: few
V gene: TRBV10-2
J gene: TRBJ1-1
D gene: TRBD1
CDR3 DNA: TGCGCCAGCAGGGCCGGACAGGGACGTCAAGCTTTCTTT
CDR3 protein: CASRAGQGRQAFF

clone size: NA
V gene: TRBV4-2
J gene: TRBJ2-2
D gene: NA
CDR3 DNA: TGTGCCAGCAGCCAACCTCTCACCGGGGAGCTGTTTTTT
CDR3 protein: CASSQPLTGELFF

clone size: NA
V gene: TRBV20-1
J gene: TRBJ2-1
D gene: NA
CDR3 DNA: TGCAGTGCGACCGCTGATGTCTCCTACAATGAGCAGTTCTTC
CDR3 protein: CSATADVSYNEQFF

clone size: NA
V gene: TRBV7-2
J gene: TRBJ2-7
D gene: TRBD2
CDR3 DNA: TGTGCCAGCACCCCGGACAGCGGGAGGCCGTACGAGCAGTACTTC
CDR3 protein: CASTPDSGRPYEQYF

clone size: NA
V gene: TRBV7-2
J gene: TRBJ2-2
D gene: NA
CDR3 DNA: TGTGCCAGCAGCTTAGATCGGTCGGGGGCCGGGGAGCTGTTTTTT
CDR3 protein: CASSLDRSGAGELFF

clone size: NA
V gene: TRBV20-1
J gene: TRBJ2-1
D gene: NA
CDR3 DNA: TGCAGTGCTAGGCCAGACTTAACCCTCCGGAGTTACAATGAGCAGTTCTTC
CDR3 protein: CSARPDLTLRSYNEQFF

clone size: NA
V gene: TRBV5-5
J gene: TRBJ2-3
D gene: TRBD2
CDR3 DNA: TGTGCCAGCAGCTTGACGTCGATGAGCGGGAGAAGCGGTACGCAGTATTTT
CDR3 protein: CASSLTSMSGRSGTQYF

clone size: many
V gene: TRBV28
J gene: TRBJ2-7
D gene: NA
CDR3 DNA: TGTGCCAGCAGTCAGCGGTACGAGCAGTACTTC
CDR3 protein: CASSQRYEQYF

clone size: NA
V gene: TRBV9
J gene: TRBJ1-2
D gene: TRBD1
CDR3 DNA: TGTGCCAGCAGCGTAGTTCAAGGGGGCGAAGGCTACACCTTC
CDR3 protein: CASSVVQGGEGYTF

clone size: NA
V gene: TRBV20-1
J gene: TRBJ2-5
D gene: NA
CDR3 DNA: TGCAGTGCTAGAGATCTATATGGCGGGGACAAAGAGACCCAGTACTTC
CDR3 protein: CSARDLYGGDKETQYF

clone size: NA
V gene: TRBV5-1
J gene: TRBJ2-5
D gene: NA
CDR3 DNA: TGCGCCAGCAGCTGGGAACTGCAAGAGACCCAGTACTTC
CDR3 protein: CASSWELQETQYF

clone size: few
V gene: TRBV7-2
J gene: TRBJ2-7
D gene: NA
CDR3 DNA: TGTGCCAGCAGCCCTGGGGCAGACCGAGACGAGCAGTACTTC
CDR3 protein: CASSPGADRDEQYF

clone size: few
V gene: TRBV7-6
J gene: TRBJ2-1
D gene: NA
CDR3 DNA: TGTGCCAGCAGTACTTCCCGGGGAAAAAGAAGGTACAATGAGCAGTTCTTC
CDR3 protein: CASSTSRGKRRYNEQFF

clone size: few
V gene: TRBV6-5
J gene: TRBJ2-6
D gene: NA
CDR3 DNA: TGTGCCAGCAGTTACTCATACTCTGGGGCCAACGTCCTGACTTTC
CDR3 protein: CASSYSYSGANVLTF

clone size: many
V gene: TRBV6-5
J gene: TRBJ1-1
D gene: NA
CDR3 DNA: TGTGCCAGCAGTTTTCCGACAGCAGAGAACACTGAAGCTTTCTTT
CDR3 protein: CASSFPTAENTEAFF

clone size: many
V gene: TRBV29-1
J gene: TRBJ2-2
D gene: NA
CDR3 DNA: TGCAGCGTAGCTGGGACCCATCGAACCGGGGAGCTGTTTTTT
CDR3 protein: CSVAGTHRTGELFF

clone size: NA
V gene: TRBV9
J gene: TRBJ2-7
D gene: NA
CDR3 DNA: TGTGCCAGCAACCAGGGGAGGGGTTACGAGCAGTACTTC
CDR3 protein: CASNQGRGYEQYF

clone size: NA
V gene: TRBV12-3/TRBV12-4
J gene: TRBJ2-1
D gene: TRBD1
CDR3 DNA: TGTGCCAGCAGTTCGCAGGGGGCGCGATTTAATGAGCAGTTCTTC
CDR3 protein: CASSSQGARFNEQFF

clone size: NA
V gene: TRBV11-2
J gene: TRBJ2-2
D gene: NA
CDR3 DNA: TGTGCCAGCAGCTTAGACGTGGGGCAGGCGCTATACACCGGGGAGCTGTTTTTT
CDR3 protein: CASSLDVGQALYTGELFF

clone size: many
V gene: TRBV29-1
J gene: TRBJ2-1
D gene: TRBD2
CDR3 DNA: TGCAGCGTTGCTCGCGGGGGGTGGGACAATGAGCAGTTCTTC
CDR3 protein: CSVARGGWDNEQFF

clone size: NA
V gene: TRBV10-2
J gene: TRBJ2-5
D gene: NA
CDR3 DNA: TGCGCCAGCAGTGAATCTGTGTCCAGCGATGGGCAAGAGACCCAGTACTTC
CDR3 protein: CASSESVSSDGQETQYF

clone size: few
V gene: TRBV29-1
J gene: TRBJ1-1
D gene: NA
CDR3 DNA: TGCAGCGTTAATGGAGGGGTGGGAAACACTGAAGCTTTCTTT
CDR3 protein: CSVNGGVGNTEAFF

clone size: few
V gene: TRBV12-3/TRBV12-4
J gene: TRBJ2-7
D gene: NA
CDR3 DNA: TGTGCCAGCATGTTGGGCGGAGAAACCTACGAGCAGTACTTC
CDR3 protein: CASMLGGETYEQYF

clone size: few
V gene: TRBV20-1
J gene: TRBJ2-1
D gene: NA
CDR3 DNA: TGCAGTCCAAATAGCGGCAACTCCTACAATGAGCAGTTCTTC
CDR3 protein: CSPNSGNSYNEQFF

clone size: NA
V gene: TRBV7-9
J gene: TRBJ1-4
D gene: NA
CDR3 DNA: TGTGCCAGCAGCTCTGGCGAAAAACTGTTTTTT
CDR3 protein: CASSSGEKLFF

clone size: NA
V gene: TRBV12-3/TRBV12-4
J gene: TRBJ2-7
D gene: TRBD2
CDR3 DNA: TGTGCCAGCAGGGTGAGCGGGAGCGGGGGTTACGAGCAGTACTTC
CDR3 protein: CASRVSGSGGYEQYF